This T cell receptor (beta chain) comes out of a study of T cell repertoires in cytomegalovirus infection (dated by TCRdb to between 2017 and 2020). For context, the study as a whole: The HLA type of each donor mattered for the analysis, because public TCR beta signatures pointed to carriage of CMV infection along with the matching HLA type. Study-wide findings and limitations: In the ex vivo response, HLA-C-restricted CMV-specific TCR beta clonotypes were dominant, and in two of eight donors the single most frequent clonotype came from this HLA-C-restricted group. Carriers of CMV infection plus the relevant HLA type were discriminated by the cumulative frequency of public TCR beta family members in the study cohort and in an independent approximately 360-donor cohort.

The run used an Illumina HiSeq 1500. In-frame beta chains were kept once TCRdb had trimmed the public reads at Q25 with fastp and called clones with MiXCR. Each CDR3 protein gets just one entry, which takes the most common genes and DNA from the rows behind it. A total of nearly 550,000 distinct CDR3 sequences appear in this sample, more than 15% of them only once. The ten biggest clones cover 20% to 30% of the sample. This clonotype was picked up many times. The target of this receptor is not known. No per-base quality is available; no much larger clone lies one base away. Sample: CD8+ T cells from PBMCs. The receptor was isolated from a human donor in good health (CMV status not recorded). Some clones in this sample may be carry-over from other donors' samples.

The base sequence is TGTGCCATCGACGGAGAAAAACTGTTTTTT. It is translated as CAIDGEKLFF. The rearranged chain carries TRBV7-9 and TRBJ1-4, with no D gene named confidently. Deletion took 10 bases off V and 8 bases off J, with a span of 8 bases between the germline ends. The CDR3, cysteine through phenylalanine, is 10 amino acids long. Solely the CDR3 DNA is kept, with 30 bases framed from the first base. From a lookup of the germline V gene (reference sequence), CDR1 and CDR2 are SEHNR and FQNEAQ.